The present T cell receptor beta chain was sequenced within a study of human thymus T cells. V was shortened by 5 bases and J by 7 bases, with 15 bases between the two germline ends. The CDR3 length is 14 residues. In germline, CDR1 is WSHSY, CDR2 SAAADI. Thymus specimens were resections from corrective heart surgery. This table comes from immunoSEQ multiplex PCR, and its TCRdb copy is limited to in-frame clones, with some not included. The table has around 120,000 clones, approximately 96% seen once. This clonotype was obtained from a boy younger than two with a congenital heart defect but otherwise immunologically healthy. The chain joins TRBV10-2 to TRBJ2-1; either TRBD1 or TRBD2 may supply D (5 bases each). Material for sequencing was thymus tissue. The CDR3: CASSLRGRGNEQFF. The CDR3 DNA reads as TGCGCCAGCAGTTTGAGGGGCCGTGGGAATGAGCAGTTCTTC.